The next 15 T cell receptor beta chains were all read from a single sample in a study of response to subunit inactivated influenza vaccine. Via MiXCR, TCRdb re-called the RT-PCR reads, giving one row per CDR3 protein. The sample has hundreds of thousands of distinct CDR3 sequences, 21% seen once. The sequenced sample was PBMCs from blood, obtained approximately 20 months after vaccination. The receptor source for this set is a man between 50 and 69 years old who received an inactivated influenza vaccine.

The chain carries TRBV2 and TRBJ2-2; no clear D gene. Germline values: CDR1 SNHLY, CDR2 FYNNEI. The CDR3 contains 11 residues. With 7 bases removed from V and 7 bases from J, the gap between germline ends came to 7 bases. CDR3 sequence reads: CASTLRGELFF. The CDR3 DNA sequence: TGTGCCAGCACGTTACGCGGGGAGCTGTTTTTT.

This clonotype has a handful of counts. The chain combines TRBV4-3 with TRBJ1-4, with 9 nucleotides matching TRBD1. CDR1 and CDR2 (germline): LGHNA, YSLEER. The CDR3 is 16 amino acids. The V gene end was trimmed by 1 base and the J gene end by 4 bases; junction bases not matched to a gene: 4. In DNA form, the CDR3 reads TGCGCCAGCAGCCAAGGGCGACAGGGGGTTAATGAAAAACTGTTTTTT. This sequence encodes CASSQGRQGVNEKLFF.

The CDR3 DNA reads TGCGCCAGCAGTCTCCGGGACAGGGGATTTTTGAGGGACACTGAAGCTTTCTTT. It encodes CASSLRDRGFLRDTEAFF. V is TRBV5-1 and J is TRBJ1-1; TRBD1 aligns across 10 bases. The length of the CDR3 is 18 residues. The V segment lost 5 bases and the J segment 3 bases; nucleotides outside the gene matches: 16. Germline V gene lookup returns CDR1 SGHRS and CDR2 YFSETQ.

V usage is TRBV20-1 and J usage is TRBJ1-6, with 11 bases matching TRBD1. The CDR3 runs 17 residues. V gave up 3 bases and J gave up 6 bases; unmatched junction bases: 10. Germline CDR1 and CDR2: DFQATT and SNEGSKA (reference sequence). CDR3 in amino acids: CSASQSRDRGFNSPLHF. The CDR3 nucleotides read TGCAGTGCTAGCCAAAGCCGGGACAGGGGGTTTAATTCACCCCTCCACTTT.

The rearrangement uses TRBV4-3 and TRBJ1-4, with a tentative D call TRBD1 (6 bases). The germline V and J ends were trimmed by 0 bases and 4 bases, with 9 bases remaining between them. The germline V gene encodes CDR1 LGHNA and CDR2 YSLEER. The CDR3 is 15 amino acids. The CDR3 region has the DNA TGCGCCAGCAGCCAAGAAGGACAGAATAATGAAAAACTGTTTTTT. It yields the protein CASSQEGQNNEKLFF.

This clonotype occurred many times. The rearrangement uses TRBV7-2 and TRBJ1-2; no reliable D call. The germline V gene encodes CDR1 SGHTA and CDR2 FQGNSA. The V end lost 1 base, the J end lost 4 bases, and 13 bases lay between the germline ends. The CDR3 extends over 15 amino acids. The DNA for the CDR3 is TGTGCCAGCAGCTTAGAGGTGGCAGCTAGCTATGGCTACACCTTC. Its protein is CASSLEVAASYGYTF.

This clonotype has just a few counts. J is TRBJ1-5 and V is TRBV30; 9 nucleotides align to TRBD1. Germline CDR1 reads GTSNPN; CDR2 reads SVGIG (reference sequence). V lost 3 bases to trimming and J lost 5 bases; unmatched junction nucleotides: 5. The CDR3 extends over 14 amino acids. The CDR3 sequence: CAWRGQGTDQPQHF. CDR3 DNA sequence: TGTGCCTGGAGGGGACAGGGAACGGATCAGCCCCAGCATTTT.

The chain recombines TRBV15 with TRBJ1-5; D is perhaps TRBD1 (5 bases). CDR1 LNHNV and CDR2 YYDKDF come from the germline V gene (reference sequence). V was pared by 4 bases and J by 6 bases, with 13 bases between. CDR3 size: 14 residues. As DNA, the CDR3 is TGTGCCACCAGCACCGAAAGGGGCAGTCAGCCCCAGCATTTT. Its translation: CATSTERGSQPQHF.

The V and J genes are TRBV7-2 and TRBJ1-4; D is undetermined. The CDR3 length is 12 residues. Germline lookup yields CDR1 SGHTA and CDR2 FQGNSA. V was trimmed by 4 bases and J by 6 bases, leaving 6 bases between them. The CDR3 spells CASSSRHEKLFF. The CDR3 bases are TGTGCCAGCAGCTCTAGGCATGAAAAACTGTTTTTT.

The DNA of the CDR3 is TGCAGTGCTCCGACAGGGGGCATTGTGACCGGGGCCAACGTCCTGACTTTC. It codes for CSAPTGGIVTGANVLTF. This chain uses TRBV20-1 with TRBJ2-6, with 10 bases matching TRBD1. V lost 5 bases, J lost 4 bases, and 11 bases stayed unmatched. Germline V gene sequence: CDR1 DFQATT, CDR2 SNEGSKA (reference sequence). This CDR3 is built from 17 residues.

This clonotype has just a few counts. The chain carries TRBV2 and TRBJ1-5; D not certain. In germline, CDR1 is SNHLY, CDR2 FYNNEI. Between the trimmed V and J ends, which lost 2 bases and 1 base, there was a span of 6 bases. The CDR3 consists of 14 residues. The DNA of the CDR3 is TGTGCCAGCAGTGAACTCGGGAGCAATCAGCCCCAGCATTTT. Amino acid sequence: CASSELGSNQPQHF.

The chain links TRBV7-2 to TRBJ2-5, with 10 positions matching TRBD2. The CDR3 covers 15 residues. Per germline, CDR1 SGHTA and CDR2 FQGNSA. V lost 2 bases and J lost 4; bases outside the gene matches: 4. Written as DNA, the CDR3 is TGTGCCAGCAGCTTAACTAGCGGGATGGTAGAGACCCAGTACTTC. It specifies CASSLTSGMVETQYF.

The J gene is TRBJ1-5, the V gene TRBV20-1, with D uncertain. The V and J ends lost 0 bases and 9 bases respectively, with 15 bases between them. The CDR3 consists of 14 residues. CDR1 and CDR2 from the germline V gene are DFQATT and SNEGSKA (reference sequence). In DNA form, the CDR3 reads TGCAGTGCTAGAGATCAAACAGATGATATGCCCCAGCATTTT. Translated, it gives CSARDQTDDMPQHF.

This chain joins TRBV5-1 and TRBJ2-7, with D possibly being TRBD2 (7 bases). Germline CDR1 SGHRS, CDR2 YFSETQ. There are 15 residues in the CDR3. Trimming shortened V by 3 bases and J by 3 bases, and 16 bases separated the two germline ends. The CDR3 DNA reads TGCGCCAGCAGCTCAGGGGCGGGGGAAATCTACGAGCAGTACTTC. Protein product: CASSSGAGEIYEQYF.

This clonotype appeared a few times. The chain joins TRBV28 to TRBJ2-3; TRBD2 matches 8 bases. Germline V lookup: CDR1 MDHEN, CDR2 SYDVKM. The trim removed 5 bases at V and 2 bases at J, leaving 6 bases unmatched. This CDR3 is 15 amino acids long. The CDR3 region has the DNA TGTGCCAGCAGTAAACTAGCGGATTCCACAGATACGCAGTATTTT. Amino acid sequence: CASSKLADSTDTQYF.